What follows describes a single T cell receptor beta chain. Its antigen remains unknown. This entry is derived from a study of cytomegalovirus exposure and HLA in healthy donors. Regarding the study as a whole: The tendency of first-cohort TCR clusters to co-occur in the 120 validation repertoires was the finding of a later analysis. Investigators reported about 160 TCR beta chains as tied to cytomegalovirus. Most TCR sequences were uncommon, yet certain public TCRs appeared in many donors.

This CDR3 is built from 13 residues. Trimming removed 7 bases from V and 0 bases from J, with 9 bases in between. Per germline, CDR1 LNHDA and CDR2 SQIVND (reference sequence). Data came from immunoSEQ multiplex PCR; TCRdb stores just in-frame clones and leaves some out. The sample has roughly 310,000 clones, roughly 90% seen once. The specimen was PBMCs. This TCR was sampled from a man aged 30 to 39 in good health and CMV-seronegative. V and J are TRBV19 and TRBJ1-1; possible D gene TRBD1, 5 bases. The DNA for the CDR3 is TGTGCCAGTATGGGGACTCTGAACACTGAAGCTTTCTTT. It specifies CASMGTLNTEAFF.